These 13 T cell receptor beta chains were sequenced from one sample in a study of long-term antiretroviral therapy in people with HIV. Sequencing relied on immunoSEQ assay v3.0, run at survey level. Assay used: immunoSEQ multiplex PCR; TCRdb lists only in-frame clones, some missing. Among around 15,000 clones listed, around 89% were seen once. The sample in question was unsorted PBMCs, obtained 0.7 years before starting antiretroviral therapy. All receptors come from a man aged 45-60 years with HIV.

The gene calls are TRBV5-4 and TRBJ2-2; 11 positions match TRBD2. V shed 0 bases, J shed 6 bases, and the junction held 7 bases outside the gene matches. Per the germline V gene, CDR1 is SGHNT and CDR2 is YYREEE (reference sequence). This CDR3 is 17 amino acids long. The CDR3 sequence is CASSLGGLAGGPGELFF. DNA of the CDR3: TGTGCCAGCAGCTTGGGGGGCCTAGCGGGAGGACCCGGGGAGCTGTTTTTT.

Concerning this clone: Other nucleotide sequences in the sample specify the same CDR3. This sequence joins TRBV5-6 and TRBJ1-5; D unresolved. Trimming removed 2 bases from V and 2 bases from J, with 8 bases in between. The CDR3 is 14 residues long. Germline CDR1 and CDR2: SGHDT and YYEEEE. The CDR3 DNA follows: TGTGCCAGCAGCTTAGGCGGAGGCAATCAGCCCCAGCATTTT. It yields the protein CASSLGGGNQPQHF. Drawing the rest from reference TRBV5-6 and TRBJ1-5, the complete variable domain is DAGVTQSPTHLIKTRGQQVTLRCSPKSGHDTVSWYQQALGQGPQFIFQYYEEEERQRGNFPDRFSGHQFPNYSSELNVNALLLGDSALYLCASSLGGGNQPQHFGDGTRLSIL.

The gene calls are TRBV7-8 and TRBJ1-5, with D maybe TRBD1 (5 bases). Per the germline V gene, CDR1 is SGHVS and CDR2 is FQNEAQ. V lost 2 bases to trimming and J lost 0 bases, with 11 bases between them. There are 16 residues in the CDR3. CDR3 region: CASSLLQGLSNQPQHF. In DNA form, the CDR3 reads TGTGCCAGCAGCTTACTGCAGGGACTTAGCAATCAGCCCCAGCATTTT.

The V and J genes are TRBV6-5 and TRBJ2-5, with D maybe TRBD1 (6 bases). The CDR3 has 14 amino acids. Germline V gives CDR1 MNHEY, CDR2 SVGAGI. V gave up 6 bases and J gave up 2 bases, with 13 bases separating them. The CDR3 DNA follows: TGTGCCAGCAGCCCCTTGGGGGCACAAGAGACCCAGTACTTC. Protein product: CASSPLGAQETQYF.

The chain is built from TRBV19 and TRBJ1-5; 7 bases are a match to TRBD1. Germline lookup yields CDR1 LNHDA and CDR2 SQIVND (reference sequence). V was clipped by 8 bases and J by 0 bases; unmatched bases: 16. The length of the CDR3 is 18 residues. CDR3: CASRQGGQRDHSNQPQHF. CDR3 nucleotides: TGTGCCAGTCGCCAGGGGGGACAGCGAGACCATAGCAATCAGCCCCAGCATTTT.

This clone was picked up one time. The rearrangement uses TRBV30 and TRBJ1-3, with unresolved D. This CDR3 has 14 amino acids. CDR1 GTSNPN and CDR2 SVGIG come from the germline V gene (reference sequence). Trimming took off 0 bases at V and 5 bases at J, with 11 bases between the two ends. This CDR3 is CAWSVAGLRNTIYF. In DNA, the CDR3 is TGTGCCTGGAGTGTAGCCGGACTTCGAAACACCATATATTTT.

The rearrangement links TRBV28 to TRBJ2-5; 7 bases map to TRBD1. The V segment lost 6 bases and the J segment 2 bases; nucleotides outside the gene matches: 18. The CDR3 spans 18 residues. Germline V gene data show CDR1 as MDHEN and CDR2 as SYDVKM. This chain's CDR3 is CASRPRFGRGQRQETQYF. The CDR3 nucleotides read TGTGCCAGCAGACCCCGATTCGGAAGGGGACAGCGACAAGAGACCCAGTACTTC.

The V and J genes are TRBV6-6 and TRBJ1-2; D gene ambiguous. The V end was cut by 11 bases, the J end by 0 bases, with 7 bases between. CDR1 is MNHNY, CDR2 SVGAGI, per germline (reference sequence). The CDR3 sequence is 11 residues long. The CDR3 reads CAGRTNYGYTF. CDR3 DNA: TGTGCCGGAAGAACTAACTATGGCTACACCTTC.

This clone was seen just once. The V gene is TRBV5-6, the J gene TRBJ2-3; possible D gene TRBD1, 6 bases. Germline CDR1 SGHDT, CDR2 YYEEEE. The V end lost 2 bases, the J end lost 2 bases, and 9 bases lay between the germline ends. This CDR3 spans 14 amino acids. The CDR3, as DNA: TGTGCCAGCAGCTTAGGGGGTATCACAGATACGCAGTATTTT. This gives the protein CASSLGGITDTQYF.

This chain links TRBV27 with TRBJ2-2, with D hard to call. This CDR3 spans 16 amino acids. Germline CDR1 is MNHEY and CDR2 is SMNVEV (reference sequence). Trimming cost V 4 bases and J 0 bases, with 12 bases left between them. CDR3 nucleotide sequence: TGTGCCAGCAGTTCTATCGGAATTGCGAACACCGGGGAGCTGTTTTTT. Translation gives CASSSIGIANTGELFF.

The V gene is TRBV5-1, the J gene TRBJ1-6; 8 bases are a match to TRBD1. V lost 0 bases to trimming and J lost 2 bases; unmatched junction nucleotides: 4. Germline lookup yields CDR1 SGHRS and CDR2 YFSETQ. CDR3 size: 17 residues. This CDR3 reads CASSLEQGEAYNSPLHF. The DNA for the CDR3 is TGCGCCAGCAGCTTGGAACAGGGGGAAGCCTATAATTCACCCCTCCACTTT.

The gene calls are TRBV5-8 and TRBJ2-1, with no clear D. V lost 5 bases and J 5 bases, leaving 8 bases between the germline ends. The CDR3 covers 12 residues. The germline V gene encodes CDR1 SGHTS and CDR2 YDEGEE. The CDR3 is CASSTWNNEQFF. CDR3 bases: TGTGCCAGCAGTACTTGGAACAATGAGCAGTTCTTC.

The chain carries TRBV27 and TRBJ2-2; the match to TRBD2 covers 12 bases. Trimming cost V 4 bases and J 5 bases; bases outside gene matches: 8. Germline CDR1 and CDR2: MNHEY and SMNVEV (reference sequence). The CDR3 is 17 amino acids. The CDR3 loop is CASSSWTSGMRTGELFF. In DNA form, the CDR3 reads TGTGCCAGCAGTTCCTGGACTAGCGGGATGCGAACCGGGGAGCTGTTTTTT.